This T cell receptor (beta chain) is from a study of Graves' ophthalmopathy and Graves' hyperthyroidism. This clonotype came up many times. Its antigen is currently unknown. Trimming removed 1 base from V and 1 base from J; junction bases left unmatched: 12. The CDR3 is 18 residues long. Overall study findings and caveats: Among expanded thyroid clonotypes above 0.001 frequency, most also occurred in blood.

Amplified TCR beta CDR3 regions were obtained using RNA transcripts as template. RT-PCR was first run with HTBI primers, then multiplex PCR in a second round. Each CDR3 protein gets one entry after TCRdb re-called the multiplex PCR reads with MiXCR. The repertoire holds about 400,000 distinct CDR3 sequences, with approximately 20% as singletons. Material for sequencing was peripheral blood. V gene TRBV12-3 or TRBV12-4 combines with J gene TRBJ1-1, with TRBD1 identical over 7 bases. This clonotype was obtained from a woman aged 18-29 years with Graves' ophthalmopathy. The CDR3 spells CASSLGPWDSLPNTEAFF. The CDR3 bases are TGTGCCAGCAGTTTAGGGCCCTGGGACAGCTTACCGAACACTGAAGCTTTCTTT.